A selection of T cell receptor beta chains follows, all from one sample in a study of blood T cell repertoires in COVID-19. Some clones are missing from TCRdb's copy, which holds only in-frame ones; the method was immunoSEQ multiplex PCR. The sample lists a few hundred thousand clones, about 88% seen once, with 3.6% in the top ten. The specimen sequenced was peripheral blood. Receptor source: a young man with active or convalescent COVID-19. CDR3s include the opening cysteine and the closing phenylalanine or tryptophan.

>TRBJ1-2|TRBV5-6
CASSMDRGLGYGYTF
>TRBJ2-1|TRBV23-1
CASTTTMTSDTLYNEQFF
>TRBJ1-6|TRBV19
CASKLTGTNSPLHF
>TRBJ2-7|TRBV19
CASSSGFAYEQYF
>TRBJ2-1|TRBV13
CASSLGAALQFF
>TRBJ1-1|TRBV30
CAWTGGPTEAFF
>TRBJ1-6|TRBV6-4
CASSDTGENSPLHF
>TRBJ1-2|TRBV29-1
CSVGGWDRQSYTF
>TRBJ1-2|TRBV5-4
CASSQGTNYGYTF
>TRBJ2-5|TRBV7-9
CASSLEWGQGPHQYF
>TRBJ2-7|TRBV11-3
CASSGLGTGAYEQYF